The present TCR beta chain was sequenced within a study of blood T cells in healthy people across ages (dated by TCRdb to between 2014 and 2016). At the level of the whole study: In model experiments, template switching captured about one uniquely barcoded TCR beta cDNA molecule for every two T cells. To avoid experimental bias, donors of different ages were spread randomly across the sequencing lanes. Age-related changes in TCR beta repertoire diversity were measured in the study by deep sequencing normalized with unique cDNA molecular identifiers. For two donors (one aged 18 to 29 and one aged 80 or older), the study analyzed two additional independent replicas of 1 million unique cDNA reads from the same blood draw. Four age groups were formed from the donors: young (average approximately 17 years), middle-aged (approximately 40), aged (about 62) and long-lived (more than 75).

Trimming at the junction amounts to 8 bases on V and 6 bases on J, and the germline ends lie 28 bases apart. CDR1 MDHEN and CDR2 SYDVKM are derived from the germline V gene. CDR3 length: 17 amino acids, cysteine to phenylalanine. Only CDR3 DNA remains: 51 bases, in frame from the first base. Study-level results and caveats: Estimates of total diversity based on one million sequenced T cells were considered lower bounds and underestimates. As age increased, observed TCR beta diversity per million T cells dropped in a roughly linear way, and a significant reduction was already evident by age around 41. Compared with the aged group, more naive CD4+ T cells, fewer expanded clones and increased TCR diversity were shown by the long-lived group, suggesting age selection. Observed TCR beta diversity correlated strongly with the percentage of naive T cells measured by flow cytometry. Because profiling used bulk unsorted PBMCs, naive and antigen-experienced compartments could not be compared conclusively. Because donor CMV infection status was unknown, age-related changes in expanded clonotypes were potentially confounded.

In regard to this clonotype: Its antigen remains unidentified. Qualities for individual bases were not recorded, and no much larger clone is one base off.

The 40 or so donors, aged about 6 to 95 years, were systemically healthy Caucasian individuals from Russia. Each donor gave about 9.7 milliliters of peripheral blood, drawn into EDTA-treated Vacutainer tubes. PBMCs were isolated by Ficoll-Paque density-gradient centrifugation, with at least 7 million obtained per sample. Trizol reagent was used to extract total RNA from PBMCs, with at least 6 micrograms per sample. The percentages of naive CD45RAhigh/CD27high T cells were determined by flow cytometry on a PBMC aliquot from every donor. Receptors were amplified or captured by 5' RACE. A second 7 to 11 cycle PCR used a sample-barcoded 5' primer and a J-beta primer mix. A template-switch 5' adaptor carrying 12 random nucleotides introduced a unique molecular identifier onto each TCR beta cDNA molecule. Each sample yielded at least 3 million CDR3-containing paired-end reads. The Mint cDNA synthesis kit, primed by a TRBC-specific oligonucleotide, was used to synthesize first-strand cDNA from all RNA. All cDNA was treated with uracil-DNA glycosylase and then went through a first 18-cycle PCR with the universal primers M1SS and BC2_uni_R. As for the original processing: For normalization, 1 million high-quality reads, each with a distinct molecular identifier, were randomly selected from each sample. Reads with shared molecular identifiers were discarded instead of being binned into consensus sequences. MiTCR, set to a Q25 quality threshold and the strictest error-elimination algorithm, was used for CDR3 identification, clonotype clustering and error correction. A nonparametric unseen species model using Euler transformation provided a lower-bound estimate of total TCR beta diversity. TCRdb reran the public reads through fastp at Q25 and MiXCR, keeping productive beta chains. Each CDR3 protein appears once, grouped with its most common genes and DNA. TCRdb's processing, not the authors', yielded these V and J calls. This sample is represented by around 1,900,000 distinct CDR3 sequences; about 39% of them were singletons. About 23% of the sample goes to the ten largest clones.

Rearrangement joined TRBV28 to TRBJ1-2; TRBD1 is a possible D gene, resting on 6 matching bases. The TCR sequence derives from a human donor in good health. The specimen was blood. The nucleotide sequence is TGTGCCAGCTGGAAGGGGGATCGCGCAGGGAAACTAAATGGCTACACCTTC. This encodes CASWKGDRAGKLNGYTF.